What follows describes a single TCR beta chain. What antigen it recognizes has not been identified. No per-base quality is available; no much larger clone lies one base away. This entry belongs to a study of T cell changes during pregnancy in multiple sclerosis (dated by TCRdb to the late 2010s). Some background on the complete study: In women with multiple sclerosis, the researchers looked at how the T cell repertoire shifted as pregnancy progressed.

The CDR3 starts with the cysteine, ends with the phenylalanine, and has 15 residues. Only the CDR3 portion is preserved as DNA: 45 bases, with reading frame beginning at the first base. CDR1 is given as SGHDT and CDR2 as YYEEEE, both from the germline V gene. The germline V end is reduced by 4 bases and the J end by 3 bases; junction bases left unmatched: 5. The library came from the immunoSEQ multiplex PCR assay. What TCRdb holds here is the immuneACCESS table cut down to in-frame rearrangements. Part of the clones is not present; checked against another copy, under half of the missing clones reflect an unresolved V gene, and the others are unexplained. This sample holds thousands of clones; 81% were observed only once. The ten largest clones take up about 16% of the sample.

The clonotype originates from a female donor in good health, enrolled as a control in a pregnancy study. Source: CD8+ T cells from peripheral blood mononuclear cells, taken in the second trimester of pregnancy. The rearranged segments are TRBV5-6 and TRBJ1-4; a stretch of 8 junction bases matches TRBD1. The CDR3 reads CASSPNRGSNEKLFF. The nucleotide sequence is given as TGTGCCAGCAGCCCCAACAGGGGGTCTAATGAAAAACTGTTTTTT.